The rows below give T cell receptor beta chains drawn from one sample of a study of T-cell memory formation after mild COVID-19. TCRdb redid the calling of the 5' RACE reads with MiXCR, one entry per CDR3 protein. The data show a few hundred thousand distinct CDR3 sequences, just under 20% seen once. Material: PBMCs or a T cell subset sorted from them (not recorded which). These receptors all come from a man between 18 and 35 years old who had mild COVID-19 (a few samples of this study predate the infection). Cell type and time point are not known. The CDR3 runs from the conserved cysteine through the conserved F or W. A D gene is named only where the DNA matches it firmly. Not all rows give a size; the values are once, few, many and, for expanded clones, a class.

d_gene | j_gene | v_gene | abundance | CDR3nt | CDR3aa
- | TRBJ1-1 | TRBV5-1 | few | TGCGCCAGCAGTTTGGACAGTGAAGCTTTCTTT | CASSLDSEAFF
- | TRBJ1-3 | TRBV20-1 | - | TGCAGTGCCAGGGGCCTCTCTGGAAACACCATATATTTT | CSARGLSGNTIYF
- | TRBJ1-1 | TRBV20-1 | - | TGCAGTGCTGATACGAACACTGAAGCTTTCTTT | CSADTNTEAFF
TRBD1 | TRBJ1-2 | TRBV20-1 | few | TGCAGTGCTAGCGGGACAGAGGCCCGTAACTATGGCTACACCTTC | CSASGTEARNYGYTF
TRBD2 | TRBJ2-5 | TRBV20-1 | - | TGCAGTGGACTAGCGGGGGACCTCCAAGAGACCCAGTACTTC | CSGLAGDLQETQYF
- | TRBJ2-7 | TRBV7-8 | - | TGTGCCAGCAGCGGCAGGGTGAATTACTACGAGCAGTACTTC | CASSGRVNYYEQYF
- | TRBJ2-1 | TRBV11-3 | - | TGTGCCAGCAGCCCAGAGGCATACAATGAGCAGTTCTTC | CASSPEAYNEQFF
- | TRBJ2-3 | TRBV6-5 | - | TGTGCCAGCAGTCGAGGGGTAGTGCAAGATACGCAGTATTTT | CASSRGVVQDTQYF
- | TRBJ1-5 | TRBV7-9 | - | TGTGCCAGCAGCCCTTGGGGTTCGGGTCAGCCCCAGCATTTT | CASSPWGSGQPQHF
TRBD1 | TRBJ1-1 | TRBV12-3/TRBV12-4 | - | TGTGCCAGCAGTGGGGACAGGGATGAAGCTTTCTTT | CASSGDRDEAFF
TRBD2 | TRBJ2-1 | TRBV7-3 | many | TGTGCCAGCAGCCCACACCAAGCGGGGCCCTCCTACAATGAGCAGTTCTTC | CASSPHQAGPSYNEQFF
- | TRBJ2-5 | TRBV14 | - | TGTGCCAGCAGCCAAGCGATCCGACCTCGGGCAGAAAAAGAGACCCAGTACTTC | CASSQAIRPRAEKETQYF
TRBD2 | TRBJ2-5 | TRBV27 | many | TGTGCCAGCAGTTTCTTCTTCCCTAGCGGGGTGAATGAGACCCAGTACTTC | CASSFFFPSGVNETQYF
TRBD1 | TRBJ2-1 | TRBV12-3/TRBV12-4 | many | TGTGCCAGCAGCTCGACAGGGGGTTGGGTACGCAATGAGCAGTTCTTC | CASSSTGGWVRNEQFF
- | TRBJ2-3 | TRBV6-2/TRBV6-3 | few | TGTGCCAGCAGTTACCCCCCCGTGGGGAGCACAGATACGCAGTATTTT | CASSYPPVGSTDTQYF
- | TRBJ2-3 | TRBV28 | - | TGTGCCAGCAGTTTGCCCGGGGACTGGCGGGGAGTGGATACGCAGTATTTT | CASSLPGDWRGVDTQYF
TRBD1 | TRBJ1-2 | TRBV2 | - | TGTGCCAGCAGTGGGGACAGGGGGGTTGGCTACACCTTC | CASSGDRGVGYTF
- | TRBJ2-7 | TRBV27 | few | TGTGCCAGCAGTGTTAAAGCCGGAGGGCTCTACGAGCAGTACTTC | CASSVKAGGLYEQYF
TRBD2 | TRBJ2-3 | TRBV24-1 | - | TGTGCCACCAGTGATTACTACGGGGGGGCAACAGATACGCAGTATTTT | CATSDYYGGATDTQYF
- | TRBJ2-5 | TRBV3-1 | - | TGTGCCAGCAGCCAGAACGCAAAAGAGACCCAGTACTTC | CASSQNAKETQYF
- | TRBJ1-1 | TRBV7-9 | few | TGTGCCAGCAGTACCTCTGGGGCAGGGGTGAACACTGAAGCTTTCTTT | CASSTSGAGVNTEAFF
- | TRBJ2-1 | TRBV28 | - | TGTGCCAGCAGTTCTCAGGGGGGCCAGCAGTTCTTC | CASSSQGGQQFF
- | TRBJ2-3 | TRBV7-2 | - | TGTGCCAGCAGCCCTCAGACAGGTAGCACAGATACGCAGTATTTT | CASSPQTGSTDTQYF
- | TRBJ1-4 | TRBV7-9 | - | TGTGCCAGCAGCTCATCCAGCGCCGAAAAACTGTTTTTT | CASSSSSAEKLFF
TRBD1 | TRBJ1-2 | TRBV25-1 | - | TGTGCCAGCAGTGAACACGGGACAGGGAATGGCTACACCTTC | CASSEHGTGNGYTF
- | TRBJ2-5 | TRBV4-3 | - | TGCGCCAGCAGCCAAGATTGGGGGGTAGAGACCCAGTACTTC | CASSQDWGVETQYF
- | TRBJ1-2 | TRBV20-1 | few | TGCAGTGCCACCCATCCGAGTAACTATGGCTACACCTTC | CSATHPSNYGYTF
- | TRBJ1-2 | TRBV7-2 | many | TGTGCCAGCAGCTCACAGTCCTATGGCTACACCTTC | CASSSQSYGYTF
- | TRBJ1-6 | TRBV2 | - | TGTGCCAGCAGTGAGGAACTTTATTCACCCCTCCACTTT | CASSEELYSPLHF
TRBD1 | TRBJ1-2 | TRBV10-3 | few | TGTGCCATCAGGACCGAGACAGGGATCTATGGCTACACCTTC | CAIRTETGIYGYTF
TRBD1 | TRBJ2-7 | TRBV20-1 | - | TGCAGTGCTAGTGACCAGGGGGCTTACTACGAGCAGTACTTC | CSASDQGAYYEQYF
- | TRBJ2-1 | TRBV6-5 | - | TGTGCCAGCAGTACCCAGTTCGGTAACAGGGTAAGGAGCACCTACAATGAGCAGTTCTTC | CASSTQFGNRVRSTYNEQFF
- | TRBJ1-4 | TRBV7-2 | few | TGTGCCAGCAGCTTAGTTATCCTGGGGGGAAAACTGTTTTTT | CASSLVILGGKLFF
TRBD2 | TRBJ2-1 | TRBV12-3/TRBV12-4 | - | TGTGCCAGCAGGGAGCGGGGCCCCTACAATGAGCAGTTCTTC | CASRERGPYNEQFF
- | TRBJ1-4 | TRBV5-1 | - | TGCGACAGCAGCTTGGGCAGTTGGATGGATGAAAAACTGTTTTTT | CDSSLGSWMDEKLFF
TRBD1 | TRBJ2-2 | TRBV7-9 | - | TGTGCCAGCATACCCCCGACCGGGACAGGGTTGAACACCGGGGAGCTGTTTTTT | CASIPPTGTGLNTGELFF
- | TRBJ2-7 | TRBV5-6 | - | TGTGCCAGCAGGGGTCCGTGGGGTCAGGCCTACGAGCAGTACTTC | CASRGPWGQAYEQYF
TRBD2 | TRBJ2-1 | TRBV6-5 | - | TGTGCCAGCAGCCGACTAGCGGGGGTCTCTTACAATGAGCAGTTCTTC | CASSRLAGVSYNEQFF
- | TRBJ2-2 | TRBV7-6 | few | TGTGCCAGCAGCTGGCGCCAGGGGTACGGGGAGCTGTTTTTT | CASSWRQGYGELFF
TRBD2 | TRBJ2-1 | TRBV20-1 | few | TGCAGTTCACGGACTAGCGGGGGCCATGAGCAGTTCTTC | CSSRTSGGHEQFF